The 6 T cell receptor beta chains below come from one sample, sequenced in a study of blood T cell repertoires in COVID-19. Assay used: immunoSEQ multiplex PCR; TCRdb lists only in-frame clones, some missing. Here the sample spans a few hundred thousand clones, around 81% being singletons. The sequenced sample consisted of peripheral blood. These receptors all stem from a man aged 25 to 40 who had recovered from COVID-19.

In this sample, this clone turned up once. The chain couples TRBV28 to TRBJ1-1; D might be TRBD1 (6 bases). Trimming took off 5 bases at V and 5 bases at J, with 12 bases between the two ends. The CDR3 is made up of 13 amino acids. The V gene's germline CDR1 is MDHEN and CDR2 SYDVKM. CDR3 nucleotides: TGTGCCAGCAGTCCTCAGGGGAGAACTGAAGCTTTCTTT. Translation: CASSPQGRTEAFF.

This rearrangement joins TRBV5-6 to TRBJ1-1, with a possible D match to TRBD1 (6 bases). Per the germline V gene, CDR1 is SGHDT and CDR2 is YYEEEE. Trimming removed 4 bases from V and 4 bases from J, with 17 bases in between. The CDR3 sequence is 15 residues long. The CDR3 is CASSRDGGRTTEAFF. CDR3 sequence (DNA): TGTGCCAGCAGCCGGGATGGGGGCAGGACCACTGAAGCTTTCTTT.

As regards this clone: The same CDR3 arises from other DNA sequences in this sample as well. The chain recombines TRBV6-1 with TRBJ1-5; D may be TRBD1 (6 bases). CDR3 length: 15 amino acids. V lost 3 bases to trimming and J lost 2 bases, with 11 bases between them. Germline lookup yields CDR1 MNHNS and CDR2 SASEGT. The CDR3 spells CASSEGSGGNQPQHF. CDR3 nucleotides: TGTGCCAGCAGTGAGGGATCAGGGGGCAATCAGCCCCAGCATTTT.

This clone came up once. The chain couples TRBV15 to TRBJ2-5; D is undetermined. The CDR3 runs to 14 residues. Germline loops: CDR1 LNHNV, CDR2 YYDKDF (reference sequence). Trimming shortened V by 0 bases and J by 6 bases, and 11 bases separated the two germline ends. In DNA form, the CDR3 reads TGTGCCACCAGCAGAGATTTTGGCTCCCAGACCCAGTACTTC. Translated, it gives CATSRDFGSQTQYF.

As DNA, the CDR3 is TGCGCCAGCAGCCCCAGACAGGAGCAAGAGACCCAGTACTTC. Its protein product is CASSPRQEQETQYF. The chain combines TRBV5-1 with TRBJ2-5; D might be TRBD1 (6 bases). V lost 4 bases, J lost 2 bases, and 12 bases lay in between. Germline V CDR1 and CDR2: SGHRS, YFSETQ. CDR3 length: 14 residues.

The chain is built from TRBV3-1 (or the pseudogene TRBV3-2) and TRBJ1-2; TRBD1 might be the D (6 bases). This CDR3 contains 16 residues. V was pared by 0 bases and J by 4 bases, with 15 bases between. Germline V gene lookup returns CDR1 LGHDT and CDR2 YNNKEL (reference sequence). For the CDR3, the DNA is TGTGCCAGCAGCCAAGATATGGACAGAGACTTCTATGGCTACACCTTC. This codes for CASSQDMDRDFYGYTF.